This record concerns one T cell receptor (beta chain) sequence. Its antigen is undetermined. The data are from a study of cytomegalovirus exposure and HLA in healthy donors. Study-level information: Falling in the Caucasian-associated ancestry cluster were roughly 80% of approximately 410 genotyped donors. Study-wide results and limits: Segments of the TCR beta V type were, in most cases, productive about 90% or about 30% of the time in an earlier analysis. Association of a missense DCLRE1C variant with TCR beta V- and J-gene trimming was reported in a later analysis.

Primers included in the PCR were 60 Vbeta and 13 Jbeta primers. Libraries were prepared by immunoSEQ multiplex PCR; TCRdb keeps only in-frame clonotypes and omits some of them. The ten most abundant clones cover about 5% of a sample with about 31,000 clones. V gave up 4 bases and J gave up 1 base, with 14 bases separating them. The length of the CDR3 is 16 residues. Germline V gene sequence: CDR1 MNHEY, CDR2 SVGAGI. The source material was PBMCs. The source is a female donor in good health and CMV-seronegative. The gene calls are TRBV6-5 and TRBJ2-4, with D possibly being TRBD1 (6 bases). The CDR3 loop reads CASSWSNQGAKNIQYF. CDR3 sequence (DNA): TGTGCCAGCAGTTGGAGCAATCAGGGGGCCAAAAACATTCAGTACTTC.